The rows below give T cell receptor beta chains drawn from one sample of a study of cytomegalovirus exposure and HLA in healthy donors. Libraries were prepared by immunoSEQ multiplex PCR; TCRdb keeps only in-frame clonotypes and omits some of them. Of 75,000 to 90,000 clones in the sample, about 69% were seen once. Material: PBMCs. Receptors originate from a man aged 55 to 69 in good health and CMV-seronegative. CDR3s include the opening cysteine and the closing phenylalanine or tryptophan. Each record gives: J gene, D gene, clone size, V gene, CDR3 DNA, CDR3 protein. A D gene is named only where the DNA matches it firmly. Expanded clones get a size class; other rows say once, few or many, or leave the size out.

J: TRBJ1-1; D: .; size: .; V: TRBV5-4; DNA: TGTGCCAGCAGCGGGGGGGGCAGGGCCTTGAACACTGAAGCTTTCTTT; CDR3: CASSGGGRALNTEAFF
J: TRBJ2-3; D: .; size: .; V: TRBV7-3; DNA: TGTGCCAGCAGCTTAGGTGCGGATACGCAGTATTTT; CDR3: CASSLGADTQYF
J: TRBJ2-7; D: .; size: .; V: TRBV7-2; DNA: TGTGCCAGCAGCTTCGGTAGGGAGTACGAGCAGTACTTC; CDR3: CASSFGREYEQYF
J: TRBJ1-2; D: TRBD1; size: few; V: TRBV9; DNA: TGTGCCAGCAGCTTGACAGGGGGCCCAGCCTATGGCTACACCTTC; CDR3: CASSLTGGPAYGYTF
J: TRBJ1-2; D: TRBD1; size: .; V: TRBV6-5; DNA: TGTGCCAGCAGTTACAGGGGACAGGGAATCTATGGCTACACCTTC; CDR3: CASSYRGQGIYGYTF
J: TRBJ2-1; D: .; size: .; V: TRBV9; DNA: TGTGCCAGCAGCGTAGATCCTCTTAGTAGCCTAATGTACAATGAGCAGTTCTTC; CDR3: CASSVDPLSSLMYNEQFF
J: TRBJ2-2; D: TRBD1; size: .; V: TRBV6-1; DNA: TGTGCCAGCAGTGACGATCCCTGGACAGGGTGGACTACCGGGGAGCTGTTTTTT; CDR3: CASSDDPWTGWTTGELFF
J: TRBJ1-2; D: TRBD1; size: .; V: TRBV7-9; DNA: TGTGCCAGCAGCCGCCCCGGGACAGGGGGAAATTATGGCTACACCTTC; CDR3: CASSRPGTGGNYGYTF
J: TRBJ1-5; D: .; size: .; V: TRBV4-1; DNA: TGCGCCAGCAGCCAACCAGGGGCCAATCAGCCCCAGCATTTT; CDR3: CASSQPGANQPQHF
J: TRBJ1-1; D: .; size: .; V: TRBV7-3; DNA: TGTGCCAGCAGCTTACTGGGGGAGGGCACTGAAGCTATCTTT; CDR3: CASSLLGEGTEAIF
J: TRBJ2-7; D: TRBD2; size: once; V: TRBV11-2; DNA: TGTGCCAGCAGCTTAGAGGGGGGGACTCCCCAGTACTTC; CDR3: CASSLEGGTPQYF
J: TRBJ2-7; D: .; size: once; V: TRBV18; DNA: TGTGCCAGCTCACAGGGACACTACGAGCAGTACTTC; CDR3: CASSQGHYEQYF
J: TRBJ2-1; D: .; size: .; V: TRBV7-3; DNA: TGTGCCAGCAGCTTAGTCCCCGGTGAGCAGTTCTTC; CDR3: CASSLVPGEQFF
J: TRBJ2-3; D: .; size: .; V: TRBV9; DNA: TGTGCCAGCAGCGTAGGTAGCTCACGGCGGGCAGATACGCAGTATTTT; CDR3: CASSVGSSRRADTQYF